This T cell receptor (beta chain) was recovered during a study of blood T cell repertoires in COVID-19. Whole-study context: The United States, Italy and Spain provided the acute and convalescent COVID-19 samples. Nucleic acid was either cDNA or gDNA, and it came from T cells, B-cell-depleted T cells, or PBMCs.

The V and J ends lost 3 bases and 6 bases, in that order; junction bases with no gene match: 6. The germline V gene encodes CDR1 SGHDT and CDR2 YYEEEE. This CDR3 is 14 amino acids long. This clone was picked up one time. Assay used: immunoSEQ multiplex PCR; TCRdb lists only in-frame clones, some missing. The table shows around 240,000 clones, with approximately 90% occurring only once. The chain uses TRBV5-6 and TRBJ1-1; TRBD1 matches at 9 bases. The clonotype comes from a man between 50 and 59 years old who had been exposed to COVID-19. Input material: PBMCs or T cells enriched from blood (not recorded which). The CDR3 here is CASSSRDRVPEAFF. In DNA, the CDR3 is TGTGCCAGCAGCTCGCGGGACAGGGTCCCTGAAGCTTTCTTT.